These 23 T cell receptor beta chains share one sample of origin, sequenced in a study of identical twins' blood T cells. MiXCR, run by TCRdb on the 5' RACE reads, gives a single entry per CDR3 protein. The data show a few hundred thousand distinct CDR3 sequences, about 28% seen once. The source material was PBMCs. All receptors derive from a woman between 18 and 55 years old in good health.

V usage is TRBV5-6 and J usage is TRBJ1-3; D might be TRBD1 (6 bases). The CDR3 sequence is 14 residues long. Looked up from germline, CDR1 is SGHDT and CDR2 is YYEEEE. V was cut by 4 bases and J by 0 bases, with 8 bases left in between. The DNA of the CDR3 is TGTGCCAGCAGCAACAGGGTCTCTGGAAACACCATATATTTT. It codes for CASSNRVSGNTIYF.

The sample holds a few counts of this clonotype. Just one base apart from a much larger clone, this may be a read error. The chain joins TRBV5-1 to TRBJ1-1, with a possible D match to TRBD1 (5 bases). Per germline, CDR1 SGHRS and CDR2 YFSETQ. This CDR3 comprises 12 residues. For the CDR3, the DNA is TGCGCCGGCAGCTTGGGGGATACTGAAGCTTTCTTT. It specifies CAGSLGDTEAFF.

This clonotype has a handful of counts. For the CDR3, the DNA is TGTGCCAGCAGCTTAATAGATTTCGCGGGTGAAGCTTTCTTT. Translated, it gives CASSLIDFAGEAFF. The V call is TRBV13, the J call TRBJ1-1; D remains unclear. V dropped 2 bases and J dropped 7 bases, with 14 bases sitting between them. This CDR3 is built from 14 residues. The V gene's germline CDR1 is PRHDT and CDR2 FYEKMQ (reference sequence).

Many counts were recorded for this clonotype. The V and J genes are TRBV4-3 and TRBJ2-1; the D is unclear. Germline lookup yields CDR1 LGHNA and CDR2 YSLEER. Deletions cut 5 bases from V and 4 bases from J, with 3 bases between. The CDR3 is 11 amino acids. The CDR3 here is CASSRYNEQFF. CDR3 coding DNA: TGCGCCAGCAGCAGGTACAATGAGCAGTTCTTC.

V usage is TRBV7-8 and J usage is TRBJ2-3; D gene unclear. The V and J ends lost 6 bases and 0 bases respectively, with 16 bases between them. Germline V gene sequence: CDR1 SGHVS, CDR2 FQNEAQ. This CDR3 contains 16 residues. This chain's CDR3 is CASSRRPPTSTDTQYF. CDR3 in DNA: TGTGCCAGCAGTCGGCGGCCTCCTACTAGCACAGATACGCAGTATTTT.

J is TRBJ2-1 and V is TRBV9; D is perhaps TRBD2 (5 bases). Germline CDR1 and CDR2: SGDLS and YYNGEE. V lost 5 bases to trimming and J lost 2 bases, with 17 bases between them. The CDR3 is 16 residues long. The CDR3 sequence is CASSLTDSSPYNEQFF. CDR3 bases: TGTGCCAGCAGTTTAACGGACTCCTCCCCCTACAATGAGCAGTTCTTC.

The genes are TRBV7-2 and TRBJ1-6; 7 bases align to TRBD1. After removal of 3 bases from V and 8 bases from J, the junction contained 7 bases not matched to a gene. Germline values: CDR1 SGHTA, CDR2 FQGNSA. CDR3 length: 15 amino acids. The CDR3 DNA is TGTGCCAGCAGCTTTAGGGCAGGGGGGGATTCACCCCTCCACTTT. The encoded protein is CASSFRAGGDSPLHF.

Comments on this clonotype: One junction end does not reproduce the germline sequence, and a read error may be involved. The gene calls are TRBV6-5 and TRBJ1-5; D is ambiguous. The CDR3 is 13 residues long. Germline V gives CDR1 MNHEY, CDR2 SVGAGI. CDR3 sequence (DNA): TGTGCCAGCGGTTACGTCAAGGATCAGCCCCAGCATTTT. Its protein product is CASGYVKDQPQHF.

This clonotype was seen a few times. This chain uses TRBV6-2 or TRBV6-3 with TRBJ2-1; 11 bases map to TRBD2. Germline V CDR1 and CDR2: MNHEY, SVGEGT. J lost 1 base, V lost 5 bases, and 7 bases had no gene match. This CDR3 contains 17 residues. CDR3 loop: CASSRKGLADSYNEQFF. For the CDR3, the DNA is TGTGCCAGCAGTCGTAAGGGACTAGCGGATTCCTACAATGAGCAGTTCTTC.

In regard to this clonotype: Since a much larger clone is just one base distant, this may be a read error. The chain couples TRBV29-1 to TRBJ1-1; tentatively, D is TRBD1 (6 bases). Per germline, CDR1 SQVTM and CDR2 ANQGSEA. The V end was cut by 6 bases, the J end by 4 bases, with 21 bases between. There are 15 residues in the CDR3. The CDR3 is CSVRNRATWGTEAFF. The CDR3 DNA reads as TGCAGCGTCCGAAACAGGGCAACCTGGGGCACTGAAGCTTTCTTT.

A few counts support this clonotype. The J gene is TRBJ2-7, the V gene TRBV7-2, with 8 nucleotides matching TRBD2. Germline V gene lookup returns CDR1 SGHTA and CDR2 FQGNSA. The CDR3 contains 16 residues. J gave up 0 bases and V 3 bases, and 7 bases lay outside the gene matches. The CDR3 sequence is CASSFGLAHSSYEQYF. The CDR3 coding sequence is TGTGCCAGCAGCTTTGGACTAGCCCATAGCTCCTACGAGCAGTACTTC.

In its sample, this clonotype was seen a few times. The chain has TRBV5-1 and TRBJ1-1; D unresolved. Trimming took off 5 bases at V and 1 base at J, with 9 bases between the two ends. The germline CDR1 and CDR2 sequences are SGHRS and YFSETQ. The CDR3 covers 13 residues. The CDR3 nucleotides read TGCGCCAGCAGGTCATTGGAGAACACTGAAGCTTTCTTT. It translates to CASRSLENTEAFF.

The chain has TRBV20-1 and TRBJ1-1; D is perhaps TRBD1 (6 bases). This CDR3 contains 14 residues. The V end was cut by 0 bases, the J end by 1 base, with 9 bases between. Germline values: CDR1 DFQATT, CDR2 SNEGSKA (reference sequence). The CDR3 region has the DNA TGCAGTGCTAGAGATCGGACAGCGAACACTGAAGCTTTCTTT. Translated, it gives CSARDRTANTEAFF.

This clonotype was observed a handful of times. The chain combines TRBV5-1 with TRBJ2-2; no definite D call. Germline CDR1 is SGHRS and CDR2 is YFSETQ. V gave up 5 bases and J gave up 3 bases, with 11 bases separating them. The CDR3 is 14 amino acids. Here the CDR3 reads CASRYDMYTGELFF. The CDR3 nucleotides are TGCGCCAGCAGATATGACATGTACACCGGGGAGCTGTTTTTT.

The chain has TRBV5-1 and TRBJ2-7; no clear D. This CDR3 has 14 residues. From germline, CDR1 is SGHRS and CDR2 YFSETQ. V lost 0 bases to trimming and J lost 1 base, with 8 bases between them. CDR3 in amino acids: CASSLDPGSYEQYF. CDR3 nucleotides: TGCGCCAGCAGCTTGGATCCAGGATCCTACGAGCAGTACTTC. The entire variable domain, with the rest obtained from reference TRBV5-1 and TRBJ2-7, is as follows: KAGVTQTPRYLIKTRGQQVTLSCSPISGHRSVSWYQQTPGQGLQFLFEYFSETQRNKGNFPGRFSGRQFSNSRSEMNVSTLELGDSALYLCASSLDPGSYEQYFGPGTRLTVT.

Many counts were recorded for this clonotype. V and J are TRBV29-1 and TRBJ2-3, with TRBD1 identical over 8 bases. CDR1 SQVTM and CDR2 ANQGSEA come from the germline V gene. CDR3 length: 12 amino acids. J lost 4 bases, V lost 5 bases, and 2 bases had no gene match. CDR3 nucleotide sequence: TGCAGCGTTTACAGGGGGTCAGATACGCAGTATTTT. Protein sequence: CSVYRGSDTQYF.

This clonotype was counted only a few times. The chain recombines TRBV6-5 with TRBJ1-2; TRBD1 might be the D (6 bases). This CDR3 spans 14 amino acids. The V gene lost 5 bases and the J gene lost 3 bases, with 13 bases spanning the gap. The germline V gene has CDR1 MNHEY and CDR2 SVGAGI. The CDR3 here is CASSTGISDYGYTF. In nucleotides, the CDR3 is TGTGCCAGCAGTACAGGGATTTCCGACTATGGCTACACCTTC.

The rearrangement joins TRBV10-3 to TRBJ1-1; 7 bases line up with TRBD1. Per germline, CDR1 ENHRY and CDR2 SYGVKD. The V segment lost 10 bases and the J segment 7 bases; nucleotides outside the gene matches: 12. This CDR3 has 13 residues. CDR3 coding DNA: TGTGCCACCATCGGGACAGCTCCTGATGAAGCTTTCTTT. Amino acids: CATIGTAPDEAFF.

The gene calls are TRBV7-9 and TRBJ2-4; D possibly corresponds to TRBD2 (6 bases). The V end lost 2 bases, the J end lost 0 bases, and 14 bases lay between the germline ends. CDR1 is SEHNR, CDR2 FQNEAQ, per germline (reference sequence). The CDR3 is 17 residues long. CDR3 in DNA: TGTGCCAGCAGCTTAATGAGGGGAGGAGTAGCCAAAAACATTCAGTACTTC. This codes for CASSLMRGGVAKNIQYF.

This clonotype was seen once. A much larger clonotype is one base distant, so this may be a read error. The rearrangement links TRBV10-3 to TRBJ1-5; D might be TRBD1 (6 bases). Germline assignment: CDR1 ENHRY and CDR2 SYGVKD. The CDR3 has 14 amino acids. The CDR3 bases are TGTGCCGTCAGTGAGTCCAGGGGTCTTGGAGCCCAGCATTTT. It translates to CAVSESRGLGAQHF.

Concerning this clonotype: This may be a read error: a much more frequent sequence differs by one nucleotide. The chain joins TRBV9 to TRBJ1-2; D gene unclear. The germline V gene has CDR1 SGDLS and CDR2 YYNGEE. CDR3 length: 12 amino acids. The CDR3 protein is CACSVVGHGYTF. CDR3 DNA sequence: TGTGCCTGCAGCGTAGTAGGGCATGGCTACACCTTC.

As regards this clonotype: This sequence may be a read error, since a much larger clone differs from it by one base. This rearrangement joins TRBV18 to TRBJ2-4; the match to TRBD2 covers 11 bases. The CDR3 loop spans 16 amino acids. Trimming took 6 bases from V and 2 from J; bases not matched to a gene: 6. CDR1 KGHSH and CDR2 LQKENI come from the germline V gene. The CDR3 loop is CASSDRLAGTKNIQYF. DNA for the CDR3: TGTGCCAGCTCGGACAGACTAGCGGGAACCAAAAACATTCAGTACTTC.

This chain uses TRBV5-1 with TRBJ2-3, with 8 bases identical to TRBD2. This CDR3 has 14 amino acids. The germline V gene encodes CDR1 SGHRS and CDR2 YFSETQ. V shed 6 bases and J 3 bases; nucleotides not matched to a gene: 6. In DNA, the CDR3 is TGCGCCAGCACTCCGGGACTAGGAACAGATACGCAGTATTTT. Translation gives CASTPGLGTDTQYF.